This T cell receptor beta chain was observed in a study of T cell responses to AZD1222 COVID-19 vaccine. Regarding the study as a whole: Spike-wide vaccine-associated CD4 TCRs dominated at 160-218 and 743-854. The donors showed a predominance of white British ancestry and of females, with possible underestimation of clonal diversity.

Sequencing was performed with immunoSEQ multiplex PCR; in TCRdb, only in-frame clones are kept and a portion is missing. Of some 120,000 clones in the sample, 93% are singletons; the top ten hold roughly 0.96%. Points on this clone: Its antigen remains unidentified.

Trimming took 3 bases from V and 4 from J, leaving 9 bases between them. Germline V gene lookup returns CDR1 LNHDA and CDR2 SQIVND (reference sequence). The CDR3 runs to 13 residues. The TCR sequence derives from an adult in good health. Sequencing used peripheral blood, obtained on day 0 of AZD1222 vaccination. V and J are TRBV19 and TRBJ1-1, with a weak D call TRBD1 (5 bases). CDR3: CASSMGGGTEAFF. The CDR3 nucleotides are TGTGCCAGTAGTATGGGCGGGGGCACTGAAGCTTTCTTT.